This T cell receptor beta chain is from a study of blood T cell repertoires in COVID-19. Participants were aged about 18 to 95 years, lived in over 20 US areas, and enrolled virtually. Only in-frame clones appear in the TCRdb table, and some are missing; sequencing was by immunoSEQ multiplex PCR. This table holds about 250,000 clones, around 80% found once. This receptor was obtained from a man aged 40-49 years who had been exposed to COVID-19. Input material: PBMCs or T cells enriched from blood (not recorded which).

Here the CDR3 reads CASSHVSGTRDEKLFF. Written as DNA, the CDR3 is TGCGCCAGCAGCCACGTTTCCGGGACAAGGGATGAAAAACTGTTTTTT. The rearrangement uses TRBV4-1 and TRBJ1-4; tentative D call: TRBD1 (6 bases). Trimming stripped 3 bases from V and 6 bases from J, with 17 bases between. The CDR3 loop spans 16 amino acids. CDR1 is MGHRA and CDR2 is YSYEKL in the germline V gene.